This section outlines one T cell receptor (beta chain) sequence together with its context. This clonotype was counted at least ten times. The target of this receptor is not known. There are no base qualities to consult, and no much larger clone falls within one base. The sample is drawn from a study of blood T cells in healthy people across ages (dated by TCRdb to 2013 to 2016). In terms of the full investigation: Template switching captured roughly one uniquely barcoded TCR beta cDNA molecule per two T cells in model experiments. Using deep sequencing normalized with unique cDNA molecular identifiers, the study measured how TCR beta repertoire diversity changes with age. Donors were grouped into four age groups: young (average roughly 17 years), middle-aged (39), aged (around 60) and long-lived (just over 80). Donors of different ages were randomly distributed across sequencing lanes to avoid experimental bias. Using the same blood draw, the study looked at two additional independent replicas of 1 million unique cDNA reads for two donors, one aged 18 to 30 and the other aged 80 or older. The study at large found these results: Observed TCR beta diversity per million T cells fell roughly linearly with age, and a significant reduction was already apparent by age roughly 40. Compared with the aged group, the long-lived group had more naive CD4+ T cells, fewer expanded clones and increased TCR diversity, suggesting age selection. Because profiling used bulk unsorted PBMCs, naive and antigen-experienced compartments could not be compared conclusively. Total diversity estimates from one million sequenced T cells were considered lower bounds and underestimates. There was a strong correlation between observed TCR beta diversity and the percentage of naive T cells measured by flow cytometry. The CMV infection status of donors was not known, potentially confounding age-related changes in expanded clonotypes.

The library was obtained by 5' RACE. Sequenced on an Illumina HiSeq 2500. A second PCR of about 6 to 12 cycles was run with a J-beta primer mix and a sample-barcoded 5' primer. Each TCR beta cDNA molecule received a unique molecular identifier from a template-switch 5' adaptor carrying 12 random nucleotides. At least 2.5 million CDR3-containing paired-end reads were obtained from each sample. All of the RNA was converted into first-strand cDNA using the Mint cDNA synthesis kit, with a TRBC-specific oligonucleotide serving as the primer. After uracil-DNA glycosylase treatment, a first 18-cycle PCR used universal primers M1SS and BC2_uni_R on all cDNA. Regarding the original processing steps: Normalization of each sample was performed by random selection of 1 million high-quality reads, each carrying a distinct molecular identifier. Reads sharing molecular identifiers were discarded rather than binned into consensus sequences. MiTCR, set to a Q25 quality threshold and the strictest error-elimination algorithm, was used for CDR3 identification, clonotype clustering and error correction. Lower-bound total TCR beta diversity was estimated with a nonparametric unseen species model using Euler transformation. TCRdb's own reprocessing of the public reads used fastp at Q25 and MiXCR and kept productive beta chains. Rows merge per CDR3 protein into single entries with the most common DNA and genes. The V and J calls were determined by TCRdb, not by the authors. Within this sample are about 1.5 million distinct CDR3 sequences, with roughly two fifths of them counted one time only. Less than 5% of the sample rests with the top ten.

Donors were 39 systemically healthy Caucasian individuals from Russia aged roughly 6 to 90 years. Ten milliliters of peripheral blood were collected from each donor into EDTA-treated Vacutainer tubes. Ficoll-Paque density-gradient centrifugation was used to isolate PBMCs, with at least 6 million obtained per sample. Total RNA, at least 5 micrograms per sample, was extracted from PBMCs with Trizol reagent. For every donor, flow cytometry on a PBMC aliquot measured the percentage of naive CD45RAhigh/CD27high T cells. Sequenced sample: blood. This receptor was taken from a woman under 30 in good health.

The CDR3 has the sequence CASSYPDRLYEQYF. Read as DNA, the sequence is TGTGCCAGCAGTTACCCCGACAGGCTCTACGAGCAGTACTTC. The chain joins TRBV6-5 to TRBJ2-7; perhaps TRBD1 is the D gene, with 6 bases matching. The CDR3, from cysteine to phenylalanine, totals 14 residues. Only the CDR3 DNA stays, 42 bases, in frame from base 1. Cut back by 2 bases and 3 bases, the V and J ends lie 11 bases apart. According to the germline V gene, CDR1 reads MNHEY and CDR2 reads SVGAGI.